The clone carrying this T cell receptor beta chain came up a few times. Its antigen is unidentified. The data were taken from a study of T cell repertoires in cytomegalovirus infection. For the study at large: Evidence of both CMV infection and a matching HLA type came from public TCR beta signatures. Study-wide results and caveats: CMV carriers having the relevant HLA were flagged by cumulative public TCR beta family frequency. HLA-C-restricted CMV clonotypes gave the most frequent clonotype in two of eight donors.

This CDR3 has 13 amino acids. Trimming pared 0 bases from V and 6 bases from J, leaving 8 bases between. One entry per CDR3 protein results from TCRdb running MiXCR on the reads. This sample has some 500,000 distinct CDR3 sequences, with 33% found just once. The source was cultured PBMCs, collected from culture after CMV antigen stimulation. The receptor was isolated from a human donor in good health (CMV status not recorded). Some clones in this sample may be carry-over from other donors' samples. V is TRBV12-3 or TRBV12-4 and J is TRBJ1-1; D not resolved. CDR3 in amino acids: CASSLAGASEAFF. In DNA form, the CDR3 reads TGTGCCAGCAGTTTAGCGGGCGCATCTGAAGCTTTCTTT.